This T cell receptor (beta chain) was sequenced during a study of cytomegalovirus exposure and HLA in healthy donors. From germline, CDR1 is SEHNR and CDR2 FQNEAQ (reference sequence). Losses at the gene ends were 7 bases for V and 5 bases for J; bases not matched to a gene: 12. The CDR3 length is 15 residues. Generated by immunoSEQ multiplex PCR, the TCRdb table keeps only in-frame clones and is missing some. Here the sample spans 190,000 or so clones, 84% being singletons. The specimen was PBMCs. V usage is TRBV7-9 and J usage is TRBJ2-5, with 8 bases fitting TRBD2. The clonotype originates from a young woman in good health and CMV-seropositive. The CDR3: CASIRGGLQSETQYF. The CDR3 DNA follows: TGTGCCAGCATCCGGGGGGGCCTCCAGAGTGAGACCCAGTACTTC.